Listed below are T cell receptor beta chains from one sample, sequenced in a study of Ad26.COV2.S vaccination and SARS-CoV-2 variants. TCRdb keeps only in-frame clones here, not all; method: immunoSEQ multiplex PCR. Here the sample spans roughly 320,000 clones, around four fifths being singletons. The material sequenced was peripheral blood, taken in a trial of Ad26.COV2.S vaccine versus placebo. The receptors originated from a person aged 18 to 59 who received the Ad26.COV2.S COVID-19 vaccine or a placebo. CDR3s include the opening cysteine and the closing phenylalanine or tryptophan. D genes are given only for firm matches. A clone size is listed for some rows: how often the clone was seen (once, few, many), or a class if it is expanded.

v_gene	d_gene	j_gene	abundance	CDR3aa	CDR3nt
TRBV5-1	TRBD1	TRBJ2-2	NA	CASSFDRAGELFF	TGCGCCAGCAGCTTCGACAGGGCCGGGGAGCTGTTTTTT
TRBV7-8	TRBD1	TRBJ1-5	NA	CASSSTGQGINQPQHF	TGTGCCAGCAGCTCAACGGGACAGGGGATTAATCAGCCCCAGCATTTT
TRBV7-6	NA	TRBJ2-5	NA	CASSPRVANQETQYF	TGTGCCAGCAGCCCACGGGTAGCTAACCAAGAGACCCAGTACTTC
TRBV23-1	NA	TRBJ1-4	once	CASSHNLGVTGPNEKLFF	TGCGCCAGCAGTCACAATCTAGGCGTAACAGGGCCAAATGAAAAACTGTTTTTT
TRBV5-5	TRBD1	TRBJ2-6	NA	CASRPTGGPSSGANVLTF	TGTGCCAGCAGACCTACAGGGGGGCCTAGCTCTGGGGCCAACGTCCTGACTTTC
TRBV12-5	NA	TRBJ1-2	NA	CASGSGPTLYGYTF	TGTGCTAGTGGCTCCGGACCGACCCTATATGGCTACACCTTC
TRBV2	NA	TRBJ1-1	NA	CASSENKNTEAFF	TGTGCCAGCAGTGAAAACAAGAACACTGAAGCTTTCTTT
TRBV9	TRBD1	TRBJ2-1	NA	CASSEAPTGDNEQFF	TGTGCCAGCAGCGAGGCGCCGACAGGGGACAATGAGCAGTTCTTC
TRBV18	NA	TRBJ2-3	NA	CASSPPQRRGRTDTQYF	TGTGCCAGCTCACCACCCCAACGCCGGGGACGCACAGATACGCAGTATTTT
TRBV7-9	NA	TRBJ2-7	NA	CASSLRRRRGGFEQYF	TGTGCCAGCAGCTTACGCCGGCGAAGGGGGGGATTTGAGCAGTACTTC
TRBV19	NA	TRBJ1-6	NA	CASSMTSNSPLHF	TGTGCCAGTAGTATGACTTCTAATTCACCCCTCCACTTT
TRBV29-1	NA	TRBJ1-2	NA	CSVRRGGEKGYTF	TGCAGCGTTCGACGAGGAGGGGAGAAAGGCTACACCTTC
TRBV5-1	TRBD1	TRBJ2-2	NA	CASSYTGERAGELFF	TGCGCCAGCAGCTATACAGGGGAGCGAGCCGGGGAGCTGTTTTTT
TRBV5-6	NA	TRBJ2-7	once	CASSPRASFSYEQYF	TGTGCCAGCAGCCCGAGGGCAAGTTTCTCCTACGAGCAGTACTTC
TRBV27	TRBD2	TRBJ2-1	few	CASRSLSGGANNEQFF	TGTGCCAGCAGATCCCTAAGCGGGGGGGCTAACAATGAGCAGTTCTTC
TRBV9	NA	TRBJ2-7	NA	CASSVGSGGSFDEQYF	TGTGCCAGCAGCGTAGGTTCCGGGGGAAGTTTCGACGAGCAGTACTTC
TRBV5-8	NA	TRBJ1-1	NA	CASSLPRGNTEAFF	TGTGCCAGCAGCTTACCCCGGGGAAACACTGAAGCTTTCTTT
TRBV6-6	NA	TRBJ1-1	once	CASSLRGRGTEAFF	TGTGCCAGCAGCCTGCGCGGGCGGGGAACTGAAGCTTTCTTT
TRBV11-3	NA	TRBJ2-3	NA	CASSLAGYLADTQYF	TGTGCCAGCAGCTTAGCAGGGTATTTAGCAGATACGCAGTATTTT
TRBV18	NA	TRBJ2-6	NA	CASSPYRASNSGANVLTF	TGTGCCAGCTCACCATATAGGGCCTCAAACTCTGGGGCCAACGTCCTGACTTTC
TRBV28	NA	TRBJ2-7	NA	CASSRAYEQYF	TGTGCCAGTTCCAGGGCCTACGAGCAGTACTTC
TRBV2	NA	TRBJ2-4	once	CASSLGLSNIQYF	TGTGCCAGCAGTCTCGGGTTGTCAAACATTCAGTACTTC
TRBV7-9	NA	TRBJ1-2	NA	CASSLANYGYTF	TGTGCCAGCAGCTTGGCCAACTATGGCTACACCTTC
TRBV12-3/TRBV12-4	NA	TRBJ1-1	NA	CASSSRGGAAFF	TGTGCCAGCAGTTCTAGAGGGGGGGCCGCTTTCTTT
TRBV24-1	NA	TRBJ2-3	few	CATSARQISTDTQYF	TGTGCCACCAGTGCCCGACAGATTAGCACAGATACGCAGTATTTT
TRBV5-4	NA	TRBJ1-1	few	CASSTDSWNTEAFF	TGTGCCAGCAGCACGGACAGCTGGAACACTGAAGCTTTCTTT
TRBV4-2	NA	TRBJ2-2	NA	CASSQDTSSNTGELFF	TGTGCCAGCAGCCAAGATACTAGCTCAAACACCGGGGAGCTGTTTTTT
TRBV18	NA	TRBJ2-7	NA	CASSRDKGSYEQYF	TGTGCCAGCTCCCGGGACAAAGGCTCCTACGAGCAGTACTTC
TRBV3-1/TRBV3-2	TRBD2	TRBJ2-3	NA	CASSQDGTSGGVPTDTQYF	TGTGCCAGCAGCCAAGACGGGACTAGCGGGGGGGTTCCCACAGATACGCAGTATTTT
TRBV5-5	NA	TRBJ2-3	NA	CASSPGNTDTQYF	TGTGCCAGCAGCCCGGGAAACACAGATACGCAGTATTTT
TRBV18	TRBD1	TRBJ1-1	once	CASSPELQGAGAQAFF	TGTGCCAGCTCACCAGAATTACAGGGGGCGGGGGCGCAAGCTTTCTTT
TRBV7-9	TRBD1	TRBJ1-1	NA	CASSPQGENTEAFF	TGTGCCAGCAGCCCCCAGGGGGAGAACACTGAAGCTTTCTTT
TRBV18	NA	TRBJ1-2	NA	CASSPLGDSTGGYTF	TGTGCCAGCTCACCACTTGGAGACTCCACCGGAGGCTACACCTTC
TRBV9	NA	TRBJ2-2	NA	CASSVGMGGYTGELFF	TGTGCCAGCAGCGTAGGGATGGGGGGATACACCGGGGAGCTGTTTTTT
TRBV3-1/TRBV3-2	NA	TRBJ1-6	NA	CASSQKGYNSPLHF	TGTGCCAGCAGCCAAAAGGGGTATAATTCACCCCTCCACTTT
TRBV6-5	TRBD1	TRBJ2-7	once	CASRKTGTTEQYF	TGTGCCAGCAGGAAGACAGGGACAACCGAGCAGTACTTC